The 22 T cell receptor beta chains reported below all come from one sample, sequenced in a study of breast tumors, draining lymph nodes, adjacent tissues. The lymph nodes were axillary draining lymph nodes from breast cancer patients. TCRdb passed the multiplex PCR reads through MiXCR, listing each CDR3 protein once. Of over 100,000 distinct CDR3 sequences in the sample, around 22% were seen once. Sequencing was performed on axillary lymph node tissue. The receptor set was obtained from a female donor with breast cancer. Some clones in this sample may be carry-over from other donors' samples.

With regard to this clonotype: The CDR3 does not close with the conserved phenylalanine or tryptophan, likely indicating a read error. V usage is TRBV28 and J usage is TRBJ2-7, with 10 bases identical to TRBD1. The J segment lost 2 bases and the V segment lost 6 bases, leaving 7 bases of the junction unmatched. Germline V gene lookup returns CDR1 MDHEN and CDR2 SYDVKM. The CDR3 is 15 residues long. The CDR3 DNA is TGTGCCAGCAGGGGCGGACAGGGGGACCCCTACGAGCAGTACCTC. It specifies CASRGGQGDPYEQYL.

J is TRBJ2-5 and V is TRBV19, with TRBD2 matching 16 bases. Germline lookup yields CDR1 LNHDA and CDR2 SQIVND (reference sequence). Trimming removed 4 bases from V and 2 bases from J; junction bases left unmatched: 1. CDR3 length: 16 residues. This CDR3 is CASSTGLAGGQETQYF. CDR3 nucleotide sequence: TGTGCCAGTAGTACGGGACTAGCGGGAGGGCAAGAGACCCAGTACTTC.

J is TRBJ1-2 and V is TRBV18, with D possibly being TRBD1 (6 bases). CDR3 length: 14 residues. The V gene's germline CDR1 is KGHSH and CDR2 LQKENI. V dropped 0 bases and J dropped 4 bases, with 9 bases sitting between them. The CDR3 DNA is TGTGCCAGCTCACCACCAGGGGGTGGCTATGGCTACACCTTC. Protein sequence: CASSPPGGGYGYTF. Based on the CDR3 plus reference TRBV18 and TRBJ1-2, the full variable domain is NAGVMQNPRHLVRRRGQEARLRCSPMKGHSHVYWYRQLPEEGLKFMVYLQKENIIDESGMPKERFSAEFPKEGPSILRIQQVVRGDSAAYFCASSPPGGGYGYTFGSGTRLTVV.

The table lists this clonotype with many counts. The V gene is TRBV20-1, the J gene TRBJ2-5, with D possibly TRBD2 on 6 matching bases. The CDR3 has 13 residues. Per germline, CDR1 DFQATT and CDR2 SNEGSKA (reference sequence). Trimming shortened V by 0 bases and J by 6 bases, and 11 bases separated the two germline ends. The CDR3 region is CSARDRRDQTQYF. CDR3 DNA sequence: TGCAGTGCTAGAGATCGGAGGGATCAGACCCAGTACTTC.

This clonotype was detected many times. The chain is built from TRBV7-9 and TRBJ2-1, with D hard to call. Looked up from germline, CDR1 is SEHNR and CDR2 is FQNEAQ (reference sequence). The germline V and J ends were trimmed by 1 base and 7 bases, with 8 bases remaining between them. This CDR3 has 13 residues. The CDR3 protein is CASSLGPTNEQFF. The CDR3 nucleotides are TGTGCCAGCAGCTTAGGCCCAACGAATGAGCAGTTCTTC.

Details on this clonotype: This may stem from a read error, because a much larger clone lies one nucleotide away. V is TRBV4-2 and J is TRBJ2-3; D ambiguous. The V gene lost 3 bases and the J gene lost 3 bases, with 13 bases spanning the gap. The germline V gene has CDR1 LGHNA and CDR2 YNFKEQ. The CDR3 runs to 15 residues. The CDR3 sequence: CASSQTWHATDTQYF. DNA for the CDR3: TGTGCCAGCAGCCAGACTTGGCACGCAACAGATACGCAGTATTTT.

As for this clonotype: The CDR3 does not end in the conserved phenylalanine or tryptophan, so this is likely a read error. The V gene is TRBV11-2, the J gene TRBJ2-2; 7 bases match TRBD2. Trimming removed 1 base from V and 6 bases from J; junction bases left unmatched: 2. The CDR3 is 14 residues long. CDR1 and CDR2 from the germline V gene are SGHAT and FQNNGV. Here the CDR3 DNA reads TGTGCCAGCAGCTTAGCGGGAGGATCCGGGGAGCTGTTTGTT. This translates into CASSLAGGSGELFV.

The table lists this clonotype with many counts. The chain joins TRBV29-1 to TRBJ2-7; D may match TRBD1 or TRBD2 (7 bases each). In germline, CDR1 is SQVTM, CDR2 ANQGSEA. CDR3 size: 14 residues. Trimming took off 8 bases at V and 6 bases at J, with 23 bases between the two ends. The CDR3 bases are TGCAGCACAGCCGAGGGAGGGGGCACCCTCGAGCAGTACTTC. Translation: CSTAEGGGTLEQYF.

This clonotype was counted many times. The chain is built from TRBV9 and TRBJ1-2; no clear D. The CDR3 is 13 amino acids. Trimming removed 0 bases from V and 4 bases from J, with 7 bases in between. Germline V gene lookup returns CDR1 SGDLS and CDR2 YYNGEE. The CDR3 coding sequence is TGTGCCAGCAGCGTAGGAGTCAGCTATGGCTACACCTTC. Amino acids: CASSVGVSYGYTF. The variable domain in full, completed from reference TRBV9 and TRBJ1-2, reads DSGVTQTPKHLITATGQRVTLRCSPRSGDLSVYWYQQSLDQGLQFLIQYYNGEERAKGNILERFSAQQFPDLHSELNLSSLELGDSALYFCASSVGVSYGYTFGSGTRLTVV.

In regard to this clonotype: A much larger clone differs from this one at a single base, so this may be a read error. The chain uses TRBV2 and TRBJ2-3; 9 nucleotides agree with TRBD2. CDR3 length: 16 amino acids. Germline CDR1 SNHLY, CDR2 FYNNEI. The CDR3 bases are TGTGTCAGCGGGAGGAGTTCGCAACTAAGCACAGATACGCAGTATTTT. This sequence encodes CVSGRSSQLSTDTQYF.

This clonotype has at least ten counts. This rearrangement joins TRBV4-2 to TRBJ2-1; D unclear. Trimming left V 1 base short and J 4 bases short, with 14 bases between. Germline loops: CDR1 LGHNA, CDR2 YNFKEQ. The CDR3 contains 16 residues. The CDR3 reads CASSQGGRVRYNEQFF. CDR3 nucleotide sequence: TGTGCCAGCAGCCAAGGTGGTCGCGTACGGTACAATGAGCAGTTCTTC.

Notes on this clonotype: This may be a read error: a much more frequent sequence differs by one nucleotide. CDR3 nucleotides: TGTGCCAGCAGTCCGGGACTCCGCCCCTATACGCAGTATTTT. Translation gives CASSPGLRPYTQYF. The chain employs TRBV27 and TRBJ2-3; possible D gene TRBD2, 6 bases. The V gene lost 5 bases and the J gene lost 7 bases, with 16 bases spanning the gap. Germline V gene lookup returns CDR1 MNHEY and CDR2 SMNVEV (reference sequence). The CDR3 is 14 residues long.

About this clonotype: Given a much more abundant clone one base away, this may be a read error. The chain joins TRBV27 to TRBJ2-7; 9 bases match TRBD2. V gave up 0 bases and J gave up 5 bases; unmatched junction bases: 14. CDR1 and CDR2 from the germline V gene are MNHEY and SMNVEV (reference sequence). CDR3 length equals 18 residues. CDR3 in DNA: TGTGCCAGCAGTTTATCGGCCCCCCTAGCGGGATGGTCCCACGAGCAGTACTTC. It encodes CASSLSAPLAGWSHEQYF.

A note on this clonotype: Since no conserved phenylalanine or tryptophan closes the CDR3, a read error is the likely cause. This rearrangement joins TRBV9 to TRBJ2-5, with D perhaps TRBD1 (6 bases). Germline V gene data show CDR1 as SGDLS and CDR2 as YYNGEE. V lost 0 bases and J lost 1, with 13 bases in between. The length of the CDR3 is 16 residues. In nucleotides, the CDR3 is TGTGCCAGCAGCGTAGGGGTACAAGGGGGCCAAGAGACCCAGTACCTC. This translates into CASSVGVQGGQETQYL.

Concerning this clonotype itself: Possible read error: a much larger clone is one base away. Without the conserved terminal phenylalanine or tryptophan, this CDR3 likely stems from a read error. The chain links TRBV5-4 to TRBJ2-3, with 16 bases fitting TRBD2. The germline gives CDR1 SGHNT, CDR2 YYREEE (reference sequence). This CDR3 is built from 17 residues. With 3 bases clipped from V and 3 bases from J, the junction kept 4 bases outside the gene matches. As DNA, the CDR3 is TGTGCCAGCAGCTCTGGGACTAGCGGGAGGGGTACAGATACGCAGTATTCT. Translation: CASSSGTSGRGTDTQYS.

The table lists this clonotype with many counts. J is TRBJ2-7 and V is TRBV6-5, with D possibly being TRBD1 (5 bases). CDR3 length: 17 residues. The V and J ends lost 0 bases and 0 bases respectively, with 15 bases between them. Per the germline V gene, CDR1 is MNHEY and CDR2 is SVGAGI. In DNA form, the CDR3 reads TGTGCCAGCAGTTACTCCCCCAGGGCTCAGAGCTCCTACGAGCAGTACTTC. Protein sequence: CASSYSPRAQSSYEQYF.

This clonotype has only a few counts. The chain uses TRBV28 and TRBJ1-3; no definite D call. Germline V gives CDR1 MDHEN, CDR2 SYDVKM. There are 15 residues in the CDR3. V lost 2 bases, J lost 0 bases, and 8 bases lay in between. CDR3 sequence: CASSLLRSSGNTIYF. CDR3 nucleotide sequence: TGTGCCAGCAGTTTACTGCGGAGCTCTGGAAACACCATATATTTT.

This clonotype was detected many times. The rearrangement joins TRBV7-9 to TRBJ2-2; D is perhaps TRBD1 (6 bases). The V end was cut by 3 bases, the J end by 6 bases, with 17 bases between. The CDR3 totals 16 residues. CDR1 SEHNR and CDR2 FQNEAQ come from the germline V gene (reference sequence). The CDR3 loop is CASSFTGPRGPGELFF. CDR3 bases: TGTGCCAGCAGCTTCACAGGTCCCAGGGGACCCGGGGAGCTGTTTTTT.

The chain employs TRBV20-1 and TRBJ2-4; D is possibly TRBD1 (5 bases). V lost 1 base and J 10 bases, leaving 11 bases between the germline ends. The germline V gene has CDR1 DFQATT and CDR2 SNEGSKA (reference sequence). The CDR3 loop spans 12 amino acids. CDR3 bases: TGCAGTGCTAGAGTTGACAGTTTGATTCAGTACTTC. It translates to CSARVDSLIQYF.

This clonotype was recorded at least ten times. J is TRBJ1-3 and V is TRBV20-1; the D gene is possibly TRBD1 (5 bases). The germline V and J ends were trimmed by 0 bases and 2 bases, with 8 bases remaining between them. The CDR3 contains 14 residues. The germline V gene has CDR1 DFQATT and CDR2 SNEGSKA (reference sequence). CDR3: CSARDPTAGNTIYF. The CDR3 DNA follows: TGCAGTGCTAGAGATCCGACAGCTGGAAACACCATATATTTT.

A word on this clonotype: A read error may account for a junction end that differs from germline. The rearrangement links TRBV27 to TRBJ2-3; D might be TRBD1 or TRBD2, each matching 5 bases. Germline CDR1 and CDR2: MNHEY and SMNVEV (reference sequence). There are 15 residues in the CDR3. The CDR3 DNA is TGTGCCAGCAGTTTAACTAGGGCGAGCACAGGTACGCAGTGTTTT. Residues: CASSLTRASTGTQCF.

This clonotype has a single count. It may be a read error: a sequence one base away is much more abundant. CDR3 in DNA: TGCGCCAGCAGCCCCTCGATAGCCGCGGGGGGGGCCAACATCCTGACTTTC. This gives the protein CASSPSIAAGGANILTF. The chain links TRBV5-1 to TRBJ2-6; the match to TRBD2 covers 9 bases. The V gene's germline CDR1 is SGHRS and CDR2 YFSETQ. This CDR3 is built from 17 residues.